This T cell receptor (beta chain) appears in the sequencing data of a study of cytomegalovirus exposure and HLA in healthy donors (dated by TCRdb to about 2017). A note on the overall study: According to a later analysis, one platform produced both the roughly 130 validation repertoires and the roughly 640 repertoires of the first cohort. Along with the approximately 600-subject first cohort, a separate validation cohort of some 130 different subjects was used. To predict cytomegalovirus infection status, the study brought together high-throughput TCR immunosequencing, statistical association of individual TCRs with disease status, and machine learning. The aim of the study was to test whether cataloging public T cell receptors could identify signatures of past pathogen exposure.

CDR1 is given as MNHEY and CDR2 as SVGAGI, both from the germline V gene. The germline V end is reduced by 2 bases and the J end by 1 base; junction bases left unmatched: 4. Measured from the cysteine to the phenylalanine, the CDR3 is 15 residues long. Only CDR3 DNA remains: 45 bases, in frame from the first base. Libraries were prepared through the immunoSEQ multiplex PCR assay. Concerning the study's data processing: To diagnose cytomegalovirus status from the catalog of TCR beta chain sequences, a statistical classification framework was built. TCRdb took over this immuneACCESS table, retaining in-frame rearrangements with V and J assigned. Such tables are incomplete; in checked studies, under half of the missing clones stem from an unresolved V gene, and the remainder is unexplained. The DNA was the basis for D and trimming; V, J and clone size are from that table. Within this sample are around 190,000 clones, with about 89% of them counted one time only. Of the sample, around 7.2% is held by the ten largest clones.

What the study reported, not specific to this receptor: A later analysis lacked HLA typing for the validation cohort, so it scored co-occurrence in that cohort across all 120 repertoires. In the study, 150 to 200 TCR beta chains were listed as associated with cytomegalovirus. A few of the identified cytomegalovirus-associated TCR beta chains were confirmed in vitro to be specific for cytomegalovirus antigens. The classifier was reported to diagnose cytomegalovirus status with high specificity and sensitivity in both the original cohort and the validation cohort. Across donors, most TCR sequences were observed very rarely, whereas some public TCRs were present in many individuals. The authors suggested that the approach could potentially be extended to other disease states and immunological phenotypes. In a later analysis, TCRs clustered in the first cohort were found to also tend to co-occur in the roughly 130 validation repertoires, with 90% to 95% of cluster scores above 0.

About this clone: Its antigen remains undetermined. There are no base qualities to consult, and no much larger clone falls within one base.

Donors formed part of the validation cohort, which comprised 120 subjects and was distinct from the first cohort of 670 or so subjects. The sequenced sample was PBMCs. The clonotype originates from a man aged 30 to 39 in good health and CMV-seropositive. The chain joins TRBV6-5 to TRBJ1-1, with 7 junctional bases fitting TRBD1. The CDR3 reads CASSYLGQRNTEAFF. Read as DNA, the sequence is TGTGCCAGCAGTTACCTGGGACAGAGGAACACTGAAGCTTTCTTT.